The rows below give T cell receptor beta chains drawn from one sample of a study of T cells after yellow fever vaccination. One entry per CDR3 protein, called by TCRdb with MiXCR from the 5' RACE reads. This table has about 340,000 distinct CDR3 sequences, around 12% appearing once. Sample: CD4+ T cells sorted from PBMCs, taken 15 days after the yellow fever booster vaccination. Receptors were obtained from a man between 18 and 29 years old who received the YFV17D yellow fever vaccine. Each CDR3 is given with its conserved first and last residue. The D gene is left open where the match is weak. Clone size appears in some rows only: once, few, many, or a class for an expanded clone.

>TRBV5-1|.|few|TRBJ2-1
CASSLGPGAVYEQFF
TGCGCCAGCAGCTTGGGGCCGGGGGCGGTCTATGAGCAGTTCTTC
>TRBV28|TRBD2|few|TRBJ2-5
CASPPSGLADRTQYF
TGTGCCAGCCCCCCGTCCGGACTAGCGGACCGGACCCAGTACTTC
>TRBV12-3/TRBV12-4|.|.|TRBJ2-3
CASSLAGATLPDTQYF
TGTGCCAGCAGTTTGGCCGGGGCCACCCTCCCAGATACGCAGTATTTT
>TRBV7-9|TRBD1|few|TRBJ1-1
CASSGQVYTEAFF
TGTGCCAGCAGCGGACAGGTGTACACTGAAGCTTTCTTT
>TRBV7-9|.|few|TRBJ2-3
CASSLRRTTNTDTQYF
TGTGCCAGCAGCTTACGTAGAACAACCAACACAGATACGCAGTATTTT
>TRBV6-6|.|.|TRBJ1-6
CASRAEGSPLHF
TGTGCCAGCAGGGCCGAGGGTTCACCCCTCCACTTT
>TRBV28|TRBD1|.|TRBJ1-5
CASTPGGEGANQPQHF
TGTGCCAGCACCCCGGGCGGCGAGGGGGCGAATCAGCCCCAGCATTTT
>TRBV12-3/TRBV12-4|.|few|TRBJ1-5
CASSRLLGGTGQPQHF
TGTGCCAGCAGCCGTCTCCTTGGGGGCACCGGTCAGCCCCAGCATTTT
>TRBV5-6|.|few|TRBJ2-5
CASFGGQETQYF
TGTGCCAGTTTTGGGGGCCAAGAGACCCAGTACTTC
>TRBV5-1|.|few|TRBJ2-7
CASSLGLGTAIPYEQYF
TGCGCCAGCAGCTTGGGTCTTGGGACCGCGATCCCCTACGAGCAGTACTTC
>TRBV19|.|few|TRBJ2-7
CASSTWTEEQYF
TGTGCCAGTAGTACCTGGACAGAAGAGCAGTACTTC
>TRBV20-1|.|few|TRBJ2-1
CSASRWGTDEQFF
TGCAGTGCTAGCAGGTGGGGTACGGATGAGCAGTTCTTC
>TRBV4-3|TRBD2|.|TRBJ2-3
CASSAGLAGGLAQYF
TGCGCCAGCAGCGCCGGACTAGCGGGGGGGCTCGCGCAGTATTTT
>TRBV29-1|.|.|TRBJ2-2
CSGMGAGELFF
TGCAGCGGGATGGGGGCCGGGGAGCTGTTTTTT
>TRBV6-2/TRBV6-3|.|few|TRBJ1-1
CASHSGRTSNTEAFF
TGTGCCAGCCACTCTGGTCGAACTTCGAACACTGAAGCTTTCTTT
>TRBV9|TRBD2|few|TRBJ2-5
CASSVGTSGLETQYF
TGTGCCAGCAGCGTCGGGACTAGCGGTCTAGAGACCCAGTACTTC
>TRBV18|.|few|TRBJ1-2
CASSPRNENYGYTF
TGTGCCAGCTCACCACGGAATGAAAACTATGGCTACACCTTC
>TRBV18|.|many|TRBJ1-1
CASSPDRGNTEAFF
TGTGCCAGCAGTCCAGACAGAGGGAACACTGAAGCTTTCTTT
>TRBV11-2|.|many|TRBJ1-1
CASSRTVNTEAFF
TGTGCCAGCAGCCGGACAGTGAACACTGAAGCTTTCTTT
>TRBV19|.|many|TRBJ2-2
CASASPNTGELFF
TGTGCCAGTGCTAGCCCCAACACCGGGGAGCTGTTTTTT
>TRBV4-2|.|few|TRBJ2-7
CASSQDLLGSSYEQYF
TGTGCCAGCAGCCAAGATCTACTGGGGAGCTCCTACGAGCAGTACTTC
>TRBV3-1|.|.|TRBJ2-1
CASSPRVAESSYNEQFF
TGTGCCAGCAGCCCTCGTGTAGCGGAGAGCTCCTACAATGAGCAGTTCTTC
>TRBV4-2|TRBD2|few|TRBJ2-2
CASSRLLAGEGTGELFF
TGTGCCAGCAGCCGCTTGCTAGCGGGGGAGGGCACCGGGGAGCTGTTTTTT
>TRBV11-1|.|few|TRBJ2-1
CASSLGGLYNEQFF
TGTGCCAGCAGCCTTGGGGGGCTCTACAATGAGCAGTTCTTC
>TRBV20-1|.|.|TRBJ2-1
CSAPGGAHSPRGYNEQFF
TGCAGTGCTCCTGGAGGGGCCCACTCTCCCCGGGGGTACAATGAGCAGTTCTTC
>TRBV20-1|TRBD1|.|TRBJ2-1
CSAWTGTGASYNEQFF
TGCAGTGCCTGGACCGGGACAGGGGCATCCTACAATGAGCAGTTCTTC
>TRBV28|.|few|TRBJ2-5
CASSPSGLGSQETQYF
TGTGCCAGCAGCCCGTCAGGTCTGGGGTCCCAAGAGACCCAGTACTTC
>TRBV9|TRBD2|few|TRBJ2-5
CASSVELAGLRQETQYF
TGTGCCAGCAGCGTAGAACTAGCGGGTTTACGTCAAGAGACCCAGTACTTC
>TRBV20-1|.|.|TRBJ1-2
CSARTRDNYGYTF
TGCAGTGCTAGGACACGGGACAACTATGGCTACACCTTC
>TRBV7-9|.|many|TRBJ2-3
CASSSSGTDTQYF
TGCGCCAGCAGCTCAAGCGGCACAGATACGCAGTATTTT
>TRBV3-1|.|many|TRBJ1-1
CASSQVPSSDWNTEAFF
TGTGCCAGCAGCCAAGTACCCAGCTCCGATTGGAACACTGAAGCTTTCTTT
>TRBV27|.|few|TRBJ1-5
CASRLVGWQPQHF
TGTGCCAGCAGACTTGTGGGTTGGCAGCCCCAGCATTTT
>TRBV28|TRBD2|few|TRBJ2-3
CASSSGLAGDNRGTDTQYF
TGTGCCAGCAGTTCGGGACTAGCGGGGGACAACCGAGGCACAGATACGCAGTATTTT
>TRBV10-3|.|.|TRBJ2-2
CAISNAGQNTGELFF
TGTGCCATCAGTAACGCAGGGCAGAACACCGGGGAGCTGTTTTTT
>TRBV6-6|.|.|TRBJ2-6
CASENSGANVLTF
TGTGCCAGCGAAAACTCTGGGGCCAACGTCCTGACTTTC
>TRBV19|.|many|TRBJ1-6
CATAWRPYNSPLHF
TGTGCCACCGCGTGGCGCCCATATAATTCACCCCTCCACTTT
>TRBV20-1|.|few|TRBJ2-4
CSAKSSAWAEYF
TGCAGTGCTAAGTCTAGCGCCTGGGCTGAGTACTTC
>TRBV10-3|TRBD2|.|TRBJ2-3
CAISESERGGTDTQYF
TGTGCCATCAGTGAGTCGGAGCGGGGGGGCACAGATACGCAGTATTTT
>TRBV12-3/TRBV12-4|.|.|TRBJ2-3
CASSLWGATDTQYF
TGTGCCAGCAGTTTATGGGGGGCAACAGATACGCAGTATTTT
>TRBV12-3/TRBV12-4|TRBD1|few|TRBJ1-2
CASSPRAGQNYGYTF
TGTGCCAGCAGTCCCAGAGCGGGACAGAACTATGGCTACACCTTC
>TRBV7-8|TRBD2|.|TRBJ2-2
CASSPLWAGGHTGELFF
TGTGCCAGCAGCCCCCTGTGGGCGGGGGGGCACACCGGGGAGCTGTTTTTT
>TRBV10-3|.|few|TRBJ2-3
CAINEGSDTQYF
TGTGCCATCAATGAGGGGTCAGATACGCAGTATTTT
>TRBV5-1|.|.|TRBJ1-2
CASSLDQGPSRGYTF
TGCGCCAGCAGCTTGGATCAGGGGCCGTCGCGTGGCTACACCTTC
>TRBV7-2|.|few|TRBJ2-3
CASSRGTYSTDTQYF
TGTGCCAGCAGCCGAGGTACTTATAGCACAGATACGCAGTATTTT
>TRBV6-2/TRBV6-3|.|many|TRBJ2-3
CASRQRPSTDTQYF
TGTGCCAGCAGGCAGCGGCCAAGCACAGATACGCAGTATTTT
>TRBV7-3|.|.|TRBJ2-5
CASSLTGVGGQETQYF
TGTGCCAGCAGCTTAACGGGGGTAGGGGGCCAAGAGACCCAGTACTTC
>TRBV7-2|.|few|TRBJ2-5
CASSTARPETQYF
TGTGCCAGCAGTACAGCCAGGCCAGAGACCCAGTACTTC
>TRBV6-1|.|.|TRBJ2-2
CASRDFFGELFF
TGTGCCAGCAGAGACTTTTTCGGGGAGCTGTTTTTT
>TRBV6-5|.|few|TRBJ1-4
CASSSGFSNEKLFF
TGTGCCAGCAGTTCAGGTTTCTCTAATGAAAAACTGTTTTTT
>TRBV29-1|.|few|TRBJ2-7
CSVVPAGASYEQYF
TGCAGCGTTGTCCCTGCGGGGGCGAGTTACGAGCAGTACTTC
>TRBV30|.|few|TRBJ2-7
CAWKDKDASYEQYF
TGTGCCTGGAAAGACAAGGACGCCTCCTACGAGCAGTACTTC
>TRBV7-3|.|few|TRBJ1-1
CASSLQGTGEAFF
TGTGCCAGCAGCCTACAGGGTACCGGGGAAGCTTTCTTT
>TRBV10-3|TRBD1|.|TRBJ2-1
CAISEPVTGGYYNEQFF
TGTGCCATCAGTGAACCCGTAACAGGGGGTTACTACAATGAGCAGTTCTTC
>TRBV6-1|.|many|TRBJ1-6
CAGTSSASSPLHF
TGTGCCGGCACAAGCAGCGCTAGTTCACCCCTCCACTTT
>TRBV10-3|.|.|TRBJ2-1
CAISGVGSSEQFF
TGTGCCATCAGTGGAGTCGGGAGCAGTGAGCAGTTCTTC
>TRBV7-3|.|few|TRBJ1-1
CASSLYSHTEAFF
TGTGCCAGCAGCTTATACAGCCACACTGAAGCTTTCTTT